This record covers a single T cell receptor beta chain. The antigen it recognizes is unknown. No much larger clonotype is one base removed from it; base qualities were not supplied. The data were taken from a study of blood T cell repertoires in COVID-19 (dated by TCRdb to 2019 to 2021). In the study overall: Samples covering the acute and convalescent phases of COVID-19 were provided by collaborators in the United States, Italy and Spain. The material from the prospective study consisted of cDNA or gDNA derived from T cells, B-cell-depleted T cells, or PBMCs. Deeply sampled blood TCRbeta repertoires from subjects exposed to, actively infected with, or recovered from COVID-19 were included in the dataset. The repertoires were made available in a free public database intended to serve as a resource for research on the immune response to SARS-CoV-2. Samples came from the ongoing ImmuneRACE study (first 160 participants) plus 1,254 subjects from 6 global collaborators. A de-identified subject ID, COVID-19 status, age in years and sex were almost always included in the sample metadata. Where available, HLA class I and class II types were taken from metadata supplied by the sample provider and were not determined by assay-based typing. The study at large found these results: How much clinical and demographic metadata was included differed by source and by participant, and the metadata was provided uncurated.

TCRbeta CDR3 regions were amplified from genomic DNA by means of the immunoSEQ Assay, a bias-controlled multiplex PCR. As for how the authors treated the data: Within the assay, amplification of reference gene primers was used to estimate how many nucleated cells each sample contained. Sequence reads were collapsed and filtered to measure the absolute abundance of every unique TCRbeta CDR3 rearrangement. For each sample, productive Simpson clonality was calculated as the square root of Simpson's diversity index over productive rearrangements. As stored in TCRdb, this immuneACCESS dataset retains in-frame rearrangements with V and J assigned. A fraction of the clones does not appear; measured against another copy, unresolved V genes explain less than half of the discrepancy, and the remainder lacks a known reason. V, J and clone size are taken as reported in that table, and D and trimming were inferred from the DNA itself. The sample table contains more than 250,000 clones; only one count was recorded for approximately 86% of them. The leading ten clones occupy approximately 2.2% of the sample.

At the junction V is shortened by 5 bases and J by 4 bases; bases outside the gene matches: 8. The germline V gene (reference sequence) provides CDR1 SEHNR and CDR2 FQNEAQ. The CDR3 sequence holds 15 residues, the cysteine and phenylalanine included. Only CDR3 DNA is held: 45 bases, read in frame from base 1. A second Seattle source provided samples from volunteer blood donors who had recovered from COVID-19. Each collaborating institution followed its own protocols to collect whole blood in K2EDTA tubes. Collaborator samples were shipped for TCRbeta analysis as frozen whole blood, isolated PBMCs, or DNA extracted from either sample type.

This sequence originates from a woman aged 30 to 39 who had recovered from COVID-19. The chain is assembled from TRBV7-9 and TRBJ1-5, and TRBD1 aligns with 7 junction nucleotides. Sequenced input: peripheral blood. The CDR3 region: CASSKTGTANQPQHF. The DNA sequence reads TGTGCCAGCAGCAAAACCGGGACAGCAAATCAGCCCCAGCATTTT.